A single sample gave rise to the 10 T cell receptor beta chains below, sequenced in a study of PD-L1 blockade in urothelial cancer. Libraries were prepared by immunoSEQ multiplex PCR; TCRdb keeps only in-frame clonotypes and omits some of them. Of 100,000 or so clones in the sample, approximately 91% were seen once. This specimen was PBMCs, taken around atezolizumab (anti-PD-L1) treatment. Receptor source: an elderly woman with urothelial cancer.

This chain uses TRBV5-8 with TRBJ2-7; no clear D gene. Germline V gene sequence: CDR1 SGHTS, CDR2 YDEGEE. This CDR3 comprises 12 residues. Trimming left V 5 bases short and J 0 bases short, with 6 bases between. The CDR3 region has the DNA TGTGCCAGCAGGCAGGCCTCCTACGAGCAGTACTTC. This gives the protein CASRQASYEQYF. Looking up the rest from reference TRBV5-8 and TRBJ2-7 gives the full variable domain: EAGVTQSPTHLIKTRGQQATLRCSPISGHTSVYWYQQALGLGLQFLLWYDEGEERNRGNFPPRFSGRQFPNYSSELNVNALELEDSALYLCASRQASYEQYFGPGTRLTVT.

The chain is built from TRBV7-8 and TRBJ2-4, with 8 bases aligning to TRBD2. The J segment lost 6 bases and the V segment lost 5 bases, leaving 6 bases of the junction unmatched. The CDR3 has 14 residues. CDR1 is SGHVS and CDR2 is FQNEAQ in the germline V gene. CDR3 protein: CASSPSTSANIQYF. The CDR3 nucleotides are TGTGCCAGCAGCCCTTCGACTAGCGCAAACATTCAGTACTTC.

The chain uses TRBV5-1 and TRBJ1-3; 8 bases line up with TRBD1. Trimming at V came to 2 bases and at J to 0 bases, leaving 1 base not matched to a gene. This CDR3 has 15 amino acids. Germline V gene lookup returns CDR1 SGHRS and CDR2 YFSETQ. CDR3 coding DNA: TGCGCCAGCAGCTTACAGGGGGACTCTGGAAACACCATATATTTT. It is translated as CASSLQGDSGNTIYF.

This clone appeared once. This sequence joins TRBV5-1 and TRBJ1-2, with 8 bases that match TRBD1. Germline V CDR1 and CDR2: SGHRS, YFSETQ. V trimming: 3 bases; J trimming: 5 bases; junction bases outside the gene matches: 15. The CDR3 spans 17 residues. The CDR3 spells CASSSNAGQAGGYGYTF. The CDR3 bases are TGCGCCAGCAGCTCGAACGCGGGACAGGCCGGGGGATATGGCTACACCTTC.

The J gene is TRBJ1-3, the V gene TRBV13; the D is unclear. Looked up from germline, CDR1 is PRHDT and CDR2 is FYEKMQ (reference sequence). Deletions cut 0 bases from V and 2 bases from J, with 17 bases between. The CDR3 length is 18 residues. The CDR3 DNA reads TGTGCCAGCAGCTTAGGCCTAGGAGGGAACCTTCCTGGAAACACCATATATTTT. Its protein is CASSLGLGGNLPGNTIYF.

The chain is built from TRBV5-4 and TRBJ2-7; 8 bases fit TRBD1. V trimming: 4 bases; J trimming: 3 bases; junction bases outside the gene matches: 6. The germline V gene has CDR1 SGHNT and CDR2 YYREEE (reference sequence). The CDR3 spans 14 residues. This chain's CDR3 is CASSPGQGSYEQYF. DNA of the CDR3: TGTGCCAGCAGCCCCGGACAGGGTAGCTACGAGCAGTACTTC.

J is TRBJ2-1 and V is TRBV5-6; 15 bases map to TRBD2. This CDR3 has 17 amino acids. Germline V gives CDR1 SGHDT, CDR2 YYEEEE. V gave up 3 bases and J gave up 9 bases; unmatched junction bases: 10. The CDR3: CASSSGLAGGTWGEQFF. In nucleotides, the CDR3 is TGTGCCAGCAGCTCGGGACTAGCGGGAGGTACGTGGGGTGAGCAGTTCTTC.

This sequence joins TRBV25-1 and TRBJ1-4, with 9 bases that match TRBD1. V lost 4 bases and J lost 8; bases outside the gene matches: 11. The germline V gene has CDR1 MGHDK and CDR2 SYGVNS. The CDR3 runs 16 residues. The CDR3 DNA reads TGTGCCAGCAGTGTTTCACCGGGACAGGGCGAGGAAAAACTGTTTTTT. It yields the protein CASSVSPGQGEEKLFF.

This chain joins TRBV6-4 and TRBJ2-1, with TRBD2 matching over 16 bases. This CDR3 contains 19 residues. Germline V gene sequence: CDR1 MRHNA, CDR2 SNTAGT. V trimming: 7 bases; J trimming: 1 base; junction bases outside the gene matches: 10. Here the CDR3 reads CASIAAGTSGRDSYNEQFF. The CDR3 DNA is TGTGCCAGCATCGCCGCCGGGACTAGCGGGAGGGATTCCTACAATGAGCAGTTCTTC.

The chain couples TRBV28 to TRBJ2-7; 8 positions match TRBD1. CDR1 and CDR2 (germline): MDHEN, SYDVKM. The length of the CDR3 is 16 residues. V gave up 5 bases and J gave up 1 base; unmatched junction bases: 10. The CDR3 loop is CASSPRGLANSYEQYF. In DNA, the CDR3 is TGTGCCAGCAGTCCCAGGGGGCTAGCGAATTCCTACGAGCAGTACTTC.